This TCR beta chain was found in a study of blood T cell repertoires in COVID-19. Overall study context: Material from acute and convalescent COVID-19 was sourced from the United States, Italy and Spain. Sample material is recorded as cDNA or gDNA derived from T cells, B-cell-depleted T cells, or PBMCs.

A Seattle source enrolled patients during active infection and followed them longitudinally. This clone was counted at least ten times. As handled by the study authors: Estimated nucleated cell counts came from reference gene primer amplification. Sequencing used immunoSEQ multiplex PCR; TCRdb keeps in-frame clones, though not all of them. V and J calls and clone size are those listed in that table; D and trimming were worked out from the DNA. The repertoire consists of approximately 300,000 clones, with roughly 91% occurring once and the leading ten covering over 1.5%. This TCR came from a woman in her 30s with COVID-19, enrolled during active disease. Sequencing was done on a sample of peripheral blood.

CDR3 DNA: TGCGCCAGCAGCCAGACCGTGGACAGGGCCGGAAACACCATATATTTT. This codes for CASSQTVDRAGNTIYF. The J gene is TRBJ1-3, the V gene TRBV4-3; TRBD1 matches 8 bases. CDR1 is LGHNA, CDR2 YSLEER, per germline. Trimming at V came to 3 bases and at J to 4 bases, leaving 8 bases not matched to a gene. The CDR3 loop spans 16 amino acids.